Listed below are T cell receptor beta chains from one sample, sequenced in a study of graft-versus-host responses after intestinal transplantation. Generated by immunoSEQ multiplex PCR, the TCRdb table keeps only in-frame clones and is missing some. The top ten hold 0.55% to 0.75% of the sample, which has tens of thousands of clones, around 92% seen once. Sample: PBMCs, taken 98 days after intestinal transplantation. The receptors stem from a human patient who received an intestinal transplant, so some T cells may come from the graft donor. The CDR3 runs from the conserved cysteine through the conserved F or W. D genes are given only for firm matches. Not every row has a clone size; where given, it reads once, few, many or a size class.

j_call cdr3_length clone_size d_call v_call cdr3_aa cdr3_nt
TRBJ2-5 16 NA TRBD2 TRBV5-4 CASSLRTSGGEETQYF TGTGCCAGCAGCTTACGGACTAGCGGGGGGGAAGAGACCCAGTACTTC
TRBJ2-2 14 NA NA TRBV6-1 CASSATTNTGELFF TGTGCCAGCAGTGCTACCACGAACACCGGGGAGCTGTTTTTT
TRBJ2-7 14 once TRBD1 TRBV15 CATSSRDSLYEQYF TGTGCCACCAGCAGCCGGGACAGTCTCTACGAGCAGTACTTC
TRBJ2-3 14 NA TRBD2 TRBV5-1 CASSLELAGDTQYF TGCGCCAGCAGCTTGGAACTAGCGGGCGATACGCAGTATTTT
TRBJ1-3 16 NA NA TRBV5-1 CASSDPYSRSGNTIYF TGCGCCAGCAGCGATCCCTACAGCCGCTCTGGAAACACCATATATTTT
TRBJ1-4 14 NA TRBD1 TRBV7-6 CASSPQGMGEKLFF TGTGCCAGCAGCCCACAGGGGATGGGTGAAAAACTGTTTTTT
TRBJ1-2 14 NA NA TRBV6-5 CASSEEGFDYGYTF TGTGCCAGCAGTGAAGAGGGCTTCGACTATGGCTACACCTTC
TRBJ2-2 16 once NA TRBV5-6 CASSVEGSLNTGELFF TGTGCCAGCAGCGTGGAAGGGAGTCTAAACACCGGGGAGCTGTTTTTT
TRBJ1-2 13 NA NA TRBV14 CASSQVEGITPTF TGTGCCAGCAGCCAAGTCGAGGGTATCACCCCCACCTTC
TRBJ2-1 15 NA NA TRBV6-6 CASSYELLSYNEQFF TGTGCCAGCAGTTACGAGTTGCTCTCCTACAATGAGCAGTTCTTC
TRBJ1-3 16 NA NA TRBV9 CASSVGPSGSGNTIYF TGTGCCAGCAGCGTAGGTCCGTCAGGATCTGGAAACACCATATATTTT
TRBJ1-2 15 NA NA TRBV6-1 CASSEVSMVDYGYTF TGTGCCAGCAGTGAAGTGTCAATGGTAGACTATGGCTACACCTTC
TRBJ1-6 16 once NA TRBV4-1 CASSQDIRGGYSPLHF TGCGCCAGCAGCCAAGACATCCGGGGGGGGTATTCACCCCTCCACTTT
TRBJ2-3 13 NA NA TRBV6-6 CASTQRVTDTQYF TGTGCCAGCACCCAGCGGGTCACAGATACGCAGTATTTT
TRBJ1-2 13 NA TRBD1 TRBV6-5 CASSPTGSYGYTF TGTGCCAGCAGTCCGACAGGGAGCTATGGCTACACCTTC
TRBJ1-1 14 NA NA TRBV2 CASSAQVLNTEAFF TGTGCCAGCAGTGCACAGGTTTTGAACACTGAAGCTTTCTTT
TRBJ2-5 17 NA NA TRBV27 CASSRRPPDLEQETQYF TGTGCCAGCAGCCGAAGACCCCCGGACCTAGAACAAGAGACCCAGTACTTC
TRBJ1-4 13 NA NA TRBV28 CAGGEQGSFQLFF TGTGCTGGCGGGGAGCAGGGGTCCTTCCAACTGTTTTTT
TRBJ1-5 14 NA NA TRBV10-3 CAISESAGAQPQHF TGTGCCATCAGTGAGTCGGCAGGGGCCCAGCCCCAGCATTTT
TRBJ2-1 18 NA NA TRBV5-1 CASSLDGYRRQARNEQFF TGCGCCAGCAGCTTGGATGGGTATCGAAGACAGGCCAGAAATGAGCAGTTCTTC
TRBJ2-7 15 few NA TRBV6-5 CASSYSPPGLYEQYF TGTGCCAGCAGTTACTCCCCCCCCGGGCTCTACGAGCAGTACTTC
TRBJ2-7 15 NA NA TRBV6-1 CASSELFLERYEQYF TGTGCCAGCAGTGAACTTTTTCTGGAGCGGTACGAGCAGTACTTC